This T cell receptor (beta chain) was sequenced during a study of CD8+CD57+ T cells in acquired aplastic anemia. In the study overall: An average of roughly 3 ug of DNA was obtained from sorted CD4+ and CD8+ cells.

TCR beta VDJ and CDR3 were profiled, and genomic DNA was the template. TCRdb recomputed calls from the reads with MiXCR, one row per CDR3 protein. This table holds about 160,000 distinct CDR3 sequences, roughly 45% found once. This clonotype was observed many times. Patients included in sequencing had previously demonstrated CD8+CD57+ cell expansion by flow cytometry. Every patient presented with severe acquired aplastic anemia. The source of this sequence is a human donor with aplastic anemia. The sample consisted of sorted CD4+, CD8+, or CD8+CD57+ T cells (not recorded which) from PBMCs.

This CDR3 reads CASSLGLGLIYGYTF. In nucleotides, the CDR3 is TGTGCCAGCAGCTTAGGCCTCGGGCTAATCTATGGCTACACCTTC. The chain couples TRBV7-2 to TRBJ1-2; D ambiguous. The CDR3 totals 15 residues. V lost 1 base to trimming and J lost 4 bases, with 13 bases between them. The germline gives CDR1 SGHTA, CDR2 FQGNSA. The full variable domain, in which reference TRBV7-2 and TRBJ1-2 provide the parts outside the CDR3, is GAGVSQSPSNKVTEKGKDVELRCDPISGHTALYWYRQSLGQGLEFLIYFQGNSAPDKSGLPSDRFSAERTGGSVSTLTIQRTQQEDSAVYLCASSLGLGLIYGYTFGSGTRLTVV.